This T cell receptor (beta chain) was retrieved from a study of T-cell memory formation after mild COVID-19. On the study more broadly: TCR clusters largely stayed donor specific.

TCRdb re-derived calls from the 5' RACE reads in MiXCR, one entry per CDR3 protein. This table has roughly 180,000 distinct CDR3 sequences, less than 20% appearing once. The study's findings and limits: Shrinking CD4+ clones were chiefly CM and EM; CD8+ ones were chiefly EMRA. Pre-infection memory contained some responding clones, which suggested that cross-reactive memory had joined. Among clones peaking at day 37 in the second wave, SARS-CoV-2 specificity remained unconfirmed.

A word on this clonotype: Its antigen is currently unknown.

The germline V gene has CDR1 SGHDT and CDR2 YYEEEE. This CDR3 region has 13 residues. Trimming took off 4 bases at V and 8 bases at J, with 15 bases between the two ends. The source is a man between 18 and 29 years old who had mild COVID-19 (a few samples of this study predate the infection). Cell type and time point are not known. Sequences were obtained from PBMCs or a T cell subset sorted from them (not recorded which). This chain uses TRBV5-6 with TRBJ1-2; D is unclear. CDR3 loop: CASSGWARSGYTF. DNA of the CDR3: TGTGCCAGCAGCGGGTGGGCCAGGAGCGGCTACACCTTC. Filled out from reference TRBV5-6 and TRBJ1-2, the complete variable domain reads DAGVTQSPTHLIKTRGQQVTLRCSPKSGHDTVSWYQQALGQGPQFIFQYYEEEERQRGNFPDRFSGHQFPNYSSELNVNALLLGDSALYLCASSGWARSGYTFGSGTRLTVV.